The T cell receptor (beta chain) under discussion was sequenced for a study of T cells in narcolepsy. In the study overall: Healthy controls were enrolled alongside patients with narcolepsy type 1 or type 2.

With regard to this clone: The antigen is not known.

Germline V lookup: CDR1 MNHNS, CDR2 SASEGT. Germline trimming cut 10 bases from V and 0 bases from J; bases unmatched to any gene: 5. The CDR3 runs to 13 residues. General study points: Same-patient CSF and blood CD4+ T cell clonotypes included HCRT-specific and TRIB2-specific autoreactive ones.

The table came from immunoSEQ multiplex PCR; TCRdb's copy has only in-frame clones and leaves some out. The table has tens of thousands of clones, 85% seen once. Sequences were obtained from memory (CD45RA-) CD4+ T cells from blood. The V gene is TRBV6-1, the J gene TRBJ2-7, with 8 positions matching TRBD1. The TCR was taken from a human donor in good health. The CDR3 protein is CATDRGASYEQYF. The CDR3 DNA sequence: TGTGCCACCGACAGGGGAGCCTCCTACGAGCAGTACTTC.